This TCR beta chain came from a study of long-term antiretroviral therapy in people with HIV. Whole-study findings and limits: In HIV, the repertoires covered a tighter span of CDR3 lengths than in controls. Following ART, diversity rose but still fell short of transplant donor controls.

This CDR3 contains 14 residues. The V gene end was trimmed by 5 bases and the J gene end by 5 bases; junction bases not matched to a gene: 9. The V gene's germline CDR1 is MNHEY and CDR2 SMNVEV (reference sequence). Every HIV-positive participant received treatment in the United States. immunoSEQ v3.0 was run at survey level. Per-sample TRB depth target: roughly 40,000-50,000 T-cell genomes. This table comes from immunoSEQ multiplex PCR, and its TCRdb copy is limited to in-frame clones, with some not included. The sample shows about 28,000 clones, roughly 84% of them seen only once. To note about this clone: Its antigen is not known.

This specimen was unsorted PBMCs, taken 0.4 years after starting antiretroviral therapy. The receptor's source is a man younger than 35 with HIV. The chain uses TRBV27 and TRBJ2-7, with 7 nucleotides matching TRBD1. The CDR3 DNA reads as TGTGCCAGCAGTCTCCGACAGGGATCGGACGAGCAGTACTTC. It codes for CASSLRQGSDEQYF.